The entry that follows covers one T cell receptor beta chain sequence. How the authors handled the data: Amplification of reference gene primers was used by the study to estimate nucleated cell counts. TCRdb's table, derived via immunoSEQ multiplex PCR, lists solely in-frame clones and lacks some. D and trimming were read from the DNA, whereas the V and J calls and clone size are those reported in that table. The sample has approximately 16,000 clones, about 91% seen once. The data were taken from a study of blood T cell repertoires in COVID-19. Turning to the study itself: Both acute and convalescent COVID-19 samples were obtained from the United States, Italy and Spain. Sources were T cells, B-cell-depleted T cells, or PBMCs; the material itself was cDNA or gDNA.

Germline V gene data show CDR1 as LGHDT and CDR2 as YNNKEL (reference sequence). V dropped 4 bases and J dropped 4; count of bases not matched to a gene: 12. This CDR3 region has 17 residues. Sequencing was performed on peripheral blood. The chain uses TRBV3-1 (or the pseudogene TRBV3-2) and TRBJ1-2, with TRBD1 identical over 10 bases. The receptor was derived from a human donor in a cohort sampled during active COVID-19. The CDR3 reads CASSPHPGTGAFYGYTF. DNA of the CDR3: TGTGCCAGCAGCCCCCATCCCGGGACAGGGGCCTTCTATGGCTACACCTTC.